This T cell receptor (beta chain) came from a study of blood T cells in healthy people across ages (dated by TCRdb to the mid-2010s). In the study overall: In model experiments, template switching captured roughly one uniquely barcoded TCR beta cDNA molecule for every two T cells. The study measured age-related changes in TCR beta repertoire diversity using deep sequencing normalized with unique cDNA molecular identifiers. Donors of different ages were randomly distributed across sequencing lanes to avoid experimental bias. The study analyzed two additional independent replicas of 1 million unique cDNA reads from the same blood draw for two donors, one aged 18 to 29 and one aged 80 or older. The donors were split into four age groups: young (average 16 years), middle-aged (around 37), aged (over 55) and long-lived (roughly 86).

V and J are trimmed by 5 bases and 0 bases, and the gene matches miss 9 bases of the junction. The CDR3 starts with the cysteine, ends with the phenylalanine, and has 16 residues. The DNA shown is the 48-base CDR3, in frame from base 1. Libraries were made using 5' RACE. The reads were generated on an Illumina HiSeq 2500. The second PCR ran for roughly 7 to 12 cycles and used a J-beta primer mix along with a sample-barcoded 5' primer. A template-switch 5' adaptor carrying 12 random nucleotides introduced a unique molecular identifier onto each TCR beta cDNA molecule. Each sample yielded at least 2.5 million CDR3-containing paired-end reads. First-strand cDNA was synthesized from all RNA with the Mint cDNA synthesis kit, primed by a TRBC-specific oligonucleotide. Following uracil-DNA glycosylase treatment, all cDNA underwent a first 18-cycle PCR with the universal primers M1SS and BC2_uni_R. Per the source publication's procedure: For normalization, 1 million high-quality reads, each with a distinct molecular identifier, were randomly selected from each sample. Instead of being binned into consensus sequences, reads with shared molecular identifiers were discarded. MiTCR, with a Q25 quality threshold and the strictest error-elimination algorithm, was used for CDR3 identification, clonotype clustering and error correction. A nonparametric unseen species model with Euler transformation was used to estimate lower-bound total TCR beta diversity. TCRdb cleaned the public reads at Q25 with fastp, built clones with MiXCR and kept in-frame beta chains. Rows are combined by CDR3 protein, so each entry shows the most common genes and DNA. The authors' filters were not applied to this entry. A total of fewer than 1 million distinct CDR3 sequences appear in this sample, more than 40% of them only once. The ten most abundant clones make up about a fifth of the sample.

Systemically healthy Caucasian individuals from Russia, some 36 in total and aged about 6 to 100 years, were included as donors. Around 10 milliliters of peripheral blood were collected from each donor into EDTA-treated Vacutainer tubes. Ficoll-Paque density-gradient centrifugation was used to isolate PBMCs, with at least 6.5 million obtained per sample. Total RNA, at least 6 micrograms per sample, was extracted from PBMCs with Trizol reagent. For every donor, flow cytometry on a PBMC aliquot measured the percentage of naive CD45RAhigh/CD27high T cells. A note on this clonotype: It has no known antigen specificity. No much larger clone exists at a distance of one base, and base qualities are not known.

What the work shows at the level of the full study, not this receptor alone: Compared with the aged group, the long-lived group had more naive CD4+ T cells, fewer expanded clones and increased TCR diversity, suggesting age selection. As age increased, observed TCR beta diversity per million T cells dropped in a roughly linear way, and a significant reduction was already evident by age 40. Estimates of total diversity from one million sequenced T cells were regarded as lower bounds and underestimates. Because profiling used bulk unsorted PBMCs, naive and antigen-experienced compartments could not be compared conclusively. Because the CMV infection status of the donors was unknown, age-related changes in expanded clonotypes may potentially have been confounded. Observed TCR beta diversity correlated strongly with the percentage of naive T cells measured by flow cytometry.

The receptor chain draws on TRBV12-3 or TRBV12-4 and TRBJ1-1; 7 central bases correspond to TRBD1. Sequences were obtained from blood. The sequence came from a man between 60 and 75 years old in good health. CDR3 loop: CASSLRQGGMNTEAFF. At the DNA level, the sequence is TGTGCCAGCAGTCTCCGACAGGGAGGTATGAACACTGAAGCTTTCTTT.